These 21 T cell receptor beta chains were all obtained from the same sample, sequenced in a study of cytomegalovirus exposure and HLA in healthy donors. Assay used: immunoSEQ multiplex PCR; TCRdb lists only in-frame clones, some missing. The sample shows 200,000 to 250,000 clones, 85% to 95% of them seen only once. The sequencing input was PBMCs. These receptors were obtained from a woman younger than 35 in good health and CMV-seronegative.

This clone was detected a few times. V and J are TRBV5-6 and TRBJ2-7, with TRBD2 matching 8 bases. The length of the CDR3 is 14 residues. The germline V gene has CDR1 SGHDT and CDR2 YYEEEE. Unmatched junction bases numbered 3, after V lost 2 bases and J lost 2 bases. The CDR3 coding sequence is TGTGCCAGCAGCTTTCCGGGACTAGCCTACGAGCAGTACTTC. This encodes CASSFPGLAYEQYF.

The chain employs TRBV7-9 and TRBJ2-7; 12 bases are a match to TRBD2. Trimming took 4 bases from V and 2 from J; bases not matched to a gene: 3. This CDR3 is 15 amino acids long. Germline assignment: CDR1 SEHNR and CDR2 FQNEAQ (reference sequence). This chain's CDR3 is CASSSPSGRAYEQYF. In DNA, the CDR3 is TGTGCCAGCAGCTCCCCTAGCGGGAGGGCCTACGAGCAGTACTTC.

V and J are TRBV2 and TRBJ2-3; a possible D gene is TRBD1 (5 bases). The V end was cut by 4 bases, the J end by 6 bases, with 11 bases between. The CDR3 covers 13 residues. In germline, CDR1 is SNHLY, CDR2 FYNNEI. The CDR3 coding sequence is TGTGCCAGCAGTGCCAATAGGGGTGATACGCAGTATTTT. It specifies CASSANRGDTQYF.

This sequence joins TRBV6-8 and TRBJ2-2; D not resolved. V was shortened by 7 bases and J by 0 bases, with 3 bases between the two germline ends. CDR3 length equals 12 residues. Germline lookup yields CDR1 MNHGY and CDR2 SAAAGT. As DNA, the CDR3 is TGTGCCAGCACGGCGAACACCGGGGAGCTGTTTTTT. This gives the protein CASTANTGELFF.

V is TRBV2 and J is TRBJ1-3; D is unresolved. The V gene's germline CDR1 is SNHLY and CDR2 FYNNEI. The length of the CDR3 is 15 residues. Trimming pared 6 bases from V and 0 bases from J, leaving 12 bases between. The CDR3 spells CASRARDISGNTIYF. DNA of the CDR3: TGTGCCAGCAGGGCCCGGGATATCTCTGGAAACACCATATATTTT.

The chain has TRBV6-1 and TRBJ1-1; 11 nucleotides align to TRBD1. The junction had 1 base not matched to a gene; V was cut back by 4 bases and J by 0 bases. From germline, CDR1 is MNHNS and CDR2 SASEGT. This CDR3 is built from 15 residues. The CDR3 bases are TGTGCCAGCAGTGGGACAGGGGGCTTGAACACTGAAGCTTTCTTT. Translating gives CASSGTGGLNTEAFF.

Only a few counts were recorded for this clone. The V and J genes are TRBV25-1 and TRBJ1-5; no clear D. This CDR3 region has 13 residues. V lost 4 bases and J lost 1, with 5 bases in between. CDR1 and CDR2 from the germline V gene are MGHDK and SYGVNS. DNA for the CDR3: TGTGCCAGCAGTGTTGGCAGCAATCAGCCCCAGCATTTT. It is translated as CASSVGSNQPQHF.

This chain connects TRBV9 to TRBJ2-3, with D maybe TRBD2 (6 bases). The V end was cut by 3 bases, the J end by 5 bases, with 16 bases between. The CDR3 is 15 residues long. Germline values: CDR1 SGDLS, CDR2 YYNGEE. The CDR3 DNA reads TGTGCCAGCAGCGGCTATGATGGAGGGGTAGATACGCAGTATTTT. Translated: CASSGYDGGVDTQYF.

The genes are TRBV5-1 and TRBJ2-2; TRBD2 agrees at 12 bases. The V gene's germline CDR1 is SGHRS and CDR2 YFSETQ. The CDR3 consists of 16 residues. J lost 4 bases, V lost 4 bases, and 5 bases had no gene match. CDR3 nucleotide sequence: TGCGCCAGCAGCCCGACGACTAGCGGGGGCACCGGGGAGCTGTTTTTT. This translates into CASSPTTSGGTGELFF.

The chain recombines TRBV4-1 with TRBJ2-1; D is unresolved. This CDR3 region has 12 residues. Germline assignment: CDR1 MGHRA and CDR2 YSYEKL. The V and J ends lost 0 bases and 10 bases respectively, with 7 bases between them. CDR3 loop: CASSQDRSEQFF. Here the CDR3 DNA reads TGCGCCAGCAGCCAAGATCGTTCCGAGCAGTTCTTC.

This chain links TRBV15 with TRBJ2-5; 10 positions agree with TRBD2. J lost 2 bases, V lost 5 bases, and 8 bases had no gene match. This CDR3 has 16 amino acids. Germline assignment: CDR1 LNHNV and CDR2 YYDKDF (reference sequence). CDR3 amino acids: CATSSGTSAFQETQYF. CDR3 nucleotide sequence: TGTGCCACCAGCTCCGGGACTAGCGCCTTTCAAGAGACCCAGTACTTC. The whole variable domain, remainder taken from reference TRBV15 and TRBJ2-5, is DAMVIQNPRYQVTQFGKPVTLSCSQTLNHNVMYWYQQKSSQAPKLLFHYYDKDFNNEADTPDNFQSRRPNTSFCFLDIRSPGLGDTAMYLCATSSGTSAFQETQYFGPGTRLLVL.

The rearrangement links TRBV7-8 to TRBJ2-1, with 9 bases that match TRBD1. Germline V CDR1 and CDR2: SGHVS, FQNEAQ. This CDR3 spans 15 amino acids. V shed 3 bases and J 4 bases; nucleotides not matched to a gene: 4. CDR3 nucleotides: TGTGCCAGCAGCTTGGGACAGGGAGAATACAATGAGCAGTTCTTC. Its translation is CASSLGQGEYNEQFF.

This chain links TRBV5-1 with TRBJ1-1; 7 bases align to TRBD1. Germline loops: CDR1 SGHRS, CDR2 YFSETQ. This CDR3 is built from 16 residues. J gave up 1 base and V 4 bases, and 10 bases lay outside the gene matches. The CDR3 sequence is CASSVITGAPNTEAFF. DNA of the CDR3: TGCGCCAGCAGCGTAATCACAGGGGCCCCGAACACTGAAGCTTTCTTT.

The chain is built from TRBV6-5 and TRBJ1-1; 7 bases agree with TRBD1. Germline V CDR1 and CDR2: MNHEY, SVGAGI. The CDR3 extends over 15 amino acids. V lost 2 bases to trimming and J lost 5 bases; unmatched junction nucleotides: 8. CDR3 sequence: CASSYVQGSGTEAFF. The CDR3 nucleotides are TGTGCCAGCAGTTACGTACAGGGGTCGGGAACTGAAGCTTTCTTT.

V usage is TRBV2 and J usage is TRBJ1-5; D is undetermined. The V end was cut by 8 bases, the J end by 5 bases, with 10 bases between. This CDR3 is built from 12 residues. Germline lookup yields CDR1 SNHLY and CDR2 FYNNEI. CDR3 loop: CASANEDQPQHF. DNA for the CDR3: TGTGCCAGCGCGAACGAGGATCAGCCCCAGCATTTT.

This rearrangement joins TRBV18 to TRBJ2-2; no firm D call. Germline V CDR1 and CDR2: KGHSH, LQKENI. The CDR3 is 14 amino acids. V lost 3 bases to trimming and J lost 4 bases, with 9 bases between them. The CDR3 reads CASSPAPGTGELFF. The CDR3 DNA reads as TGTGCCAGCTCACCGGCCCCGGGCACCGGGGAGCTGTTTTTT.

In its sample, this clone was seen once. The genes are TRBV11-2 and TRBJ2-1; 8 bases align to TRBD2. The V gene end was trimmed by 8 bases and the J gene end by 6 bases; junction bases not matched to a gene: 9. Germline loops: CDR1 SGHAT, CDR2 FQNNGV. The CDR3 has 14 amino acids. CDR3 in DNA: TGTGCCAGCCAGGGACTAGGAAGGGCCAATGAGCAGTTCTTC. Amino acids: CASQGLGRANEQFF.

The J gene is TRBJ1-1, the V gene TRBV5-6, with D hard to call. Trimming took 3 bases from V and 1 from J, leaving 4 bases between them. Germline V gene data show CDR1 as SGHDT and CDR2 as YYEEEE. The CDR3 is 12 amino acids. The CDR3 region has the DNA TGTGCCAGCAGCTCCGGGAACACTGAAGCTTTCTTT. This sequence encodes CASSSGNTEAFF.

J is TRBJ1-1 and V is TRBV5-1, with 11 nucleotides matching TRBD1. This CDR3 spans 13 amino acids. The ends lost 6 bases at V and 4 bases at J; junction bases unmatched: 2. Germline assignment: CDR1 SGHRS and CDR2 YFSETQ. DNA of the CDR3: TGCGCCAGCAACGGACAGGGGGCCACTGAAGCTTTCTTT. Its protein product is CASNGQGATEAFF.

This chain joins TRBV27 and TRBJ2-4, with 8 nucleotides matching TRBD1. Looked up from germline, CDR1 is MNHEY and CDR2 is SMNVEV (reference sequence). The CDR3 extends over 14 amino acids. Trimming removed 4 bases from V and 6 bases from J; junction bases left unmatched: 5. The CDR3 bases are TGTGCCAGCAGTTGGAGTGGACAGGGAAACATTCAGTACTTC. This translates into CASSWSGQGNIQYF.

The rearrangement uses TRBV29-1 and TRBJ1-2, with D possibly TRBD1 on 5 matching bases. The V end lost 3 bases, the J end lost 4 bases, and 6 bases lay between the germline ends. CDR1 is SQVTM and CDR2 is ANQGSEA in the germline V gene. This CDR3 has 11 amino acids. The CDR3 sequence is CSVDQGYGYTF. In nucleotides, the CDR3 is TGCAGCGTTGACCAGGGCTATGGCTACACCTTC.